Below are 19 T cell receptor beta chains sequenced from a single sample in a study of cytomegalovirus exposure and HLA in healthy donors listed by TCRdb under 2017. The library was built by means of the immunoSEQ multiplex PCR assay. The table comes from immuneACCESS by way of TCRdb, which keeps in-frame sequences with V and J called. Part of the clones is missing from these tables; in studies checked, under half for an unresolved V gene and the rest for unknown reasons. The sample table lists around 34,000 clones, just under 95% of them with a count of one. Of the sample, about 3.5% is held by the ten largest clones. Sequenced material: PBMCs. These receptors all stem from a man aged 18 to 30 in good health and CMV-seronegative.

J is TRBJ2-1 and V is TRBV2; 10 nucleotides line up with TRBD2. This CDR3 contains 15 residues. Germline V gives CDR1 SNHLY, CDR2 FYNNEI. With 5 bases clipped from V and 2 bases from J, the junction kept 3 bases outside the gene matches. The CDR3 coding sequence is TGTGCCAGCAGTCGGACTAGCGGAGCCTACAATGAGCAGTTCTTC. It codes for CASSRTSGAYNEQFF.

The chain has TRBV27 and TRBJ2-1; D is unclear. Germline assignment: CDR1 MNHEY and CDR2 SMNVEV (reference sequence). Trimming took 3 bases from V and 2 from J, leaving 14 bases between them. This CDR3 has 16 residues. The CDR3 here is CASSFPPIQAYNEQFF. CDR3 DNA: TGTGCCAGCAGTTTTCCTCCAATTCAGGCCTACAATGAGCAGTTCTTC.

This rearrangement joins TRBV2 to TRBJ2-1; 16 nucleotides agree with TRBD2. The CDR3 length is 14 residues. Per germline, CDR1 SNHLY and CDR2 FYNNEI. Trimming took 8 bases from V and 9 from J; bases not matched to a gene: 4. The CDR3 bases are TGTGCCAGCCGGGGACTAGCGGGGGGGCGTGAGCAGTTCTTC. Its translation: CASRGLAGGREQFF.

The chain links TRBV7-9 to TRBJ2-7; D is unresolved. V was pared by 2 bases and J by 0 bases, with 8 bases between. The CDR3 runs 14 residues. CDR1 and CDR2 from the germline V gene are SEHNR and FQNEAQ (reference sequence). CDR3 loop: CASSLSQVSYEQYF. CDR3 nucleotides: TGTGCCAGCAGCTTATCCCAGGTCTCCTACGAGCAGTACTTC.

The genes are TRBV9 and TRBJ2-1, with 10 bases lining up with TRBD2. This CDR3 has 16 residues. Germline trimming cut 4 bases from V and 4 bases from J; bases unmatched to any gene: 8. Germline values: CDR1 SGDLS, CDR2 YYNGEE. The CDR3 loop reads CASSPRVAGGYNEQFF. The CDR3 DNA reads TGTGCCAGCAGCCCCCGGGTAGCGGGGGGATACAATGAGCAGTTCTTC.

CDR3: CASSPGLAHAYNEQFF. CDR3 DNA sequence: TGTGCCAGCAGCCCTGGACTAGCGCATGCGTACAATGAGCAGTTCTTC. V and J are TRBV5-6 and TRBJ2-1, with 9 bases lining up with TRBD2. Germline V gene lookup returns CDR1 SGHDT and CDR2 YYEEEE. The CDR3 runs 16 residues. Trimming at V came to 4 bases and at J to 4 bases, leaving 9 bases not matched to a gene. Full variable domain (missing parts from reference TRBV5-6 and TRBJ2-1): DAGVTQSPTHLIKTRGQQVTLRCSPKSGHDTVSWYQQALGQGPQFIFQYYEEEERQRGNFPDRFSGHQFPNYSSELNVNALLLGDSALYLCASSPGLAHAYNEQFFGPGTRLTVL.

CDR3 nucleotide sequence: TGCGCCAGCAGCCAGGTTGCTGGGACTAGCTTCGGCACCGGGGAGCTGTTTTTT. Encoded protein: CASSQVAGTSFGTGELFF. The chain joins TRBV4-1 to TRBJ2-2, with TRBD2 identical over 9 bases. The CDR3 spans 18 residues. Germline V gene lookup returns CDR1 MGHRA and CDR2 YSYEKL. V shed 3 bases and J 4 bases; nucleotides not matched to a gene: 12.

The chain employs TRBV29-1 and TRBJ2-2; TRBD2 matches 16 bases. The V gene's germline CDR1 is SQVTM and CDR2 ANQGSEA. This CDR3 has 14 amino acids. Unmatched junction bases numbered 1, after V lost 6 bases and J lost 6 bases. The CDR3 here is CSVGTSGRAGELFF. In DNA form, the CDR3 reads TGCAGCGTCGGGACTAGCGGGAGGGCCGGGGAGCTGTTTTTT.

Comments on this clone: A read error may account for a junction end that differs from germline. This chain links TRBV7-7 with TRBJ2-7; the D gene is possibly TRBD2 (6 bases). CDR1 SSHAT and CDR2 FNYEAQ come from the germline V gene (reference sequence). This CDR3 has 13 amino acids. In DNA form, the CDR3 reads TGTGCTAGCAGCTCCGGGACTTCGGGTGAGCAGTACTTC. Residues: CASSSGTSGEQYF.

CDR3 bases: TGTGCCAGCAGCTTCGGGACAGGGGAAGTAACGCGGTACTTC. This sequence encodes CASSFGTGEVTRYF. The chain recombines TRBV7-8 with TRBJ2-7, with TRBD1 matching over 10 bases. The CDR3 runs to 14 residues. The V segment lost 3 bases and the J segment 12 bases; nucleotides outside the gene matches: 11. Per the germline V gene, CDR1 is SGHVS and CDR2 is FQNEAQ.

This clone was seen a handful of times. This chain links TRBV7-9 with TRBJ1-1, with 8 bases matching TRBD1. Germline assignment: CDR1 SEHNR and CDR2 FQNEAQ (reference sequence). The ends lost 3 bases at V and 0 bases at J; junction bases unmatched: 3. CDR3 length: 15 amino acids. The CDR3 sequence: CASSLGQVMNTEAFF. For the CDR3, the DNA is TGTGCCAGCAGCTTGGGACAGGTCATGAACACTGAAGCTTTCTTT.

In nucleotides, the CDR3 is TGCAGCGTACTGCTAGCGGGAGTTCAAGATACGCAGTATTTT. Amino acid sequence: CSVLLAGVQDTQYF. The chain has TRBV29-1 and TRBJ2-3; 10 bases agree with TRBD2. CDR3 length: 14 residues. Germline CDR1 is SQVTM and CDR2 is ANQGSEA. V was clipped by 6 bases and J by 5 bases; unmatched bases: 8.

The rearrangement uses TRBV7-8 and TRBJ2-2; no definite D call. Germline V gene sequence: CDR1 SGHVS, CDR2 FQNEAQ. This CDR3 spans 12 amino acids. Trimming took 7 bases from V and 9 from J, leaving 12 bases between them. The CDR3 DNA sequence: TGTGCCAGCAATTCAGACTCACGGGAGCTGTTTTTT. This translates into CASNSDSRELFF.

V gene TRBV30 combines with J gene TRBJ2-3; 8 nucleotides agree with TRBD2. Germline loops: CDR1 GTSNPN, CDR2 SVGIG (reference sequence). V shed 2 bases and J 2 bases; nucleotides not matched to a gene: 9. The CDR3 covers 16 residues. CDR3 DNA sequence: TGTGCCTGGAGTATTGCACTAGCGGTATCCACAGATACGCAGTATTTT. It is translated as CAWSIALAVSTDTQYF.

The V gene is TRBV11-3, the J gene TRBJ2-3, with 10 bases identical to TRBD2. The germline gives CDR1 SGHNT, CDR2 YENEEA. This CDR3 comprises 16 residues. J was trimmed by 5 bases and V by 0 bases; bases with no gene match: 5. CDR3 bases: TGTGCCAGCAGCTTAGAATCCGCTAGCGGGGGAGATACGCAGTATTTT. Its translation is CASSLESASGGDTQYF.

This chain connects TRBV12-5 to TRBJ2-2; D is ambiguous. The CDR3 loop spans 14 amino acids. The germline V gene has CDR1 LGHNT and CDR2 FRNRAP. V was shortened by 3 bases and J by 1 base, with 6 bases between the two germline ends. The DNA for the CDR3 is TGTGCTAGTGGTTTACATGGGAACACCGGGGAGCTGTTTTTT. Translation gives CASGLHGNTGELFF. Supplemented by reference TRBV12-5 and TRBJ2-2, the full variable domain reads DARVTQTPRHKVTEMGQEVTMRCQPILGHNTVFWYRQTMMQGLELLAYFRNRAPLDDSGMPKDRFSAEMPDATLATLKIQPSEPRDSAVYFCASGLHGNTGELFFGEGSRLTVL.

The chain carries TRBV6-5 and TRBJ2-2, with TRBD1 matching over 7 bases. V shed 4 bases and J 6 bases; nucleotides not matched to a gene: 5. The CDR3 runs 14 residues. Germline V gives CDR1 MNHEY, CDR2 SVGAGI. CDR3 coding DNA: TGTGCCAGCAGTTCCGACAGGGCCCCCGGGGAGCTGTTTTTT. Translation: CASSSDRAPGELFF.

The V call is TRBV9, the J call TRBJ2-2, with 8 bases aligning to TRBD1. Per germline, CDR1 SGDLS and CDR2 YYNGEE. CDR3 length: 16 amino acids. Trimming cost V 3 bases and J 6 bases; bases outside gene matches: 10. The CDR3 is CASSGQDRVRAGELFF. Here the CDR3 DNA reads TGTGCCAGCAGCGGCCAGGACAGGGTGAGAGCCGGGGAGCTGTTTTTT.

CDR3 DNA sequence: TGTGCCAGCAGTCCCCGAGGGGAAGCTTTCTTT. Translation: CASSPRGEAFF. V and J are TRBV2 and TRBJ1-1; D gene unclear. This CDR3 spans 11 amino acids. V lost 5 bases, J lost 8 bases, and 9 bases lay in between. CDR1 SNHLY and CDR2 FYNNEI come from the germline V gene.